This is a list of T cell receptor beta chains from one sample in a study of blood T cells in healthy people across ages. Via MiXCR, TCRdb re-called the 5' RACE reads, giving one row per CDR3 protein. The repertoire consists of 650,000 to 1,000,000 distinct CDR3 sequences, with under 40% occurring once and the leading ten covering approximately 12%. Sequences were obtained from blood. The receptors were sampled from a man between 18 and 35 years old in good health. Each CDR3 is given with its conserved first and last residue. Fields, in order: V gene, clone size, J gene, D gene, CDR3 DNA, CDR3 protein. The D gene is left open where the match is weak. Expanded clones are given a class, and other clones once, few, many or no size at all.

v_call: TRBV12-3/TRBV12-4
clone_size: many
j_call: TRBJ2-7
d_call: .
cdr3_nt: TGTGCCAGCAGTCCCAACCCTGCCTTTGGGCAGTACTTC
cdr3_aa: CASSPNPAFGQYF

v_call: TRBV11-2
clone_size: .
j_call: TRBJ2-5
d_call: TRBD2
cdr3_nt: TGTGCCAGCAGCCGGACTAGCGGGATTAGGGAGACCCAGTACTTC
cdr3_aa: CASSRTSGIRETQYF

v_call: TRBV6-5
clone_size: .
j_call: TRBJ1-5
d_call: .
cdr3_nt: TGTGCCAGCAGTTACCACGTGAGGAGGGGATATAGCAATCAGCCCCAGCATTTT
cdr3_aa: CASSYHVRRGYSNQPQHF

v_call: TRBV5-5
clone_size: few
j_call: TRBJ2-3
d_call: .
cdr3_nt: TGTGCCAGCAGCTTGGCGTGGAGAGATACGCAGTATTTT
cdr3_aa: CASSLAWRDTQYF

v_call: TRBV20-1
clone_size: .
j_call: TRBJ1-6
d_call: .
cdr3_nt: TGCAGTGCTGCCGGGACGCAGGGTAATTCACCCCTCCACTTT
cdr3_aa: CSAAGTQGNSPLHF

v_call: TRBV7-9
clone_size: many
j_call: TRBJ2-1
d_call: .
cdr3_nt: TGTGCCAGCAGCTTATCCGAGGGTCGGGACAATGAGCAGTTCTTC
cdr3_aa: CASSLSEGRDNEQFF

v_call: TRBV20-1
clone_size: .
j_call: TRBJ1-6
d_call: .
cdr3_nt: TGCAGTGCTAGCGGGCAGTATAATTCACCCCTCCACTTT
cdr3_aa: CSASGQYNSPLHF

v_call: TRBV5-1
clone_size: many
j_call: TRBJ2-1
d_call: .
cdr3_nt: TGTGCCAGCAGTTTAGGGCAGGGGAATGAGCAGTTCTTC
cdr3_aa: CASSLGQGNEQFF

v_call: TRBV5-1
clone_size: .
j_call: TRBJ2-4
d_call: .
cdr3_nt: TGCGCCAGCAGCTATAGGGGGGTAGCCAAAAACATTCAGTACTTC
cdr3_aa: CASSYRGVAKNIQYF

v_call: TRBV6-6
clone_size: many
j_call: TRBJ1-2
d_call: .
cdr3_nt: TGTGCCAGCAGTTACGCCACAGGGTTGGAAGGCTACACCTTC
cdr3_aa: CASSYATGLEGYTF

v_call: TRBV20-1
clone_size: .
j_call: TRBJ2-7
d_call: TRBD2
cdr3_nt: TGCAGTGCTAGAGATGGAAGCGGGGGCGAGCAGTACTTC
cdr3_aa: CSARDGSGGEQYF

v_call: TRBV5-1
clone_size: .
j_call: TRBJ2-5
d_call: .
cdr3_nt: TGCGCCAGCAGCGTGTACGGACAAGAGACCCAGTACTTC
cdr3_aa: CASSVYGQETQYF

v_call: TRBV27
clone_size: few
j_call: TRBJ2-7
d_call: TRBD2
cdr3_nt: TGTGCCAGCAGTTCCCCGGGGGGTTACGAGCAGTACTTC
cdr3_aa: CASSSPGGYEQYF

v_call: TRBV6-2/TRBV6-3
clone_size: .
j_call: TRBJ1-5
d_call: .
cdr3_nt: TGTGCCAGCAGTTACTGGAGGGGTAGCAATCAGCCCCAGCATTTT
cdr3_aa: CASSYWRGSNQPQHF

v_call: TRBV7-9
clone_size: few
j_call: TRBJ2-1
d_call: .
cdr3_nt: TGTGCCAGCAGCTCCAAACCGGTGGTCCCCTCCTACAATGAGCAGTTCTTC
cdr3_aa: CASSSKPVVPSYNEQFF

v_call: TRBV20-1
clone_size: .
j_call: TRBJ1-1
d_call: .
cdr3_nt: TGCAGCCAGGGGCAGCGAGAAGCTTTCTTT
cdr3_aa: CSQGQREAFF

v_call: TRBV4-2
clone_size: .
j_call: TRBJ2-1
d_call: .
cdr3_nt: TGTGCCAGCAGCCAAGCAGACGGGACGCCAGACAATGAGCAGTTCTTC
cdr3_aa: CASSQADGTPDNEQFF

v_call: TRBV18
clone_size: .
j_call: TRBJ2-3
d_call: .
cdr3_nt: TGTGCCAGCTCACTCCGGTCTCGGGCTCTAGATACGCAGTATTTT
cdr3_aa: CASSLRSRALDTQYF

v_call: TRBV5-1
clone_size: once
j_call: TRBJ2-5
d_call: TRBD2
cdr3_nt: TGCGCCAGCAGCTTGTCTAGCGGGAGTTTCGAGACCCAGTACTTC
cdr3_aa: CASSLSSGSFETQYF

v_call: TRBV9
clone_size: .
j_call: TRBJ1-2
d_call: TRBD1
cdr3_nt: TGTGCCAGCAGCCAACAGACAGGGGGAGACTATGGCTACACCTTC
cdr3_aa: CASSQQTGGDYGYTF

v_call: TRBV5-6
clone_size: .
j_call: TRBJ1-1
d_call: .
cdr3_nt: TGTGCCAGCAGCGCCGGGGCTGGCACTGAAGCTTTCTTT
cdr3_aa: CASSAGAGTEAFF

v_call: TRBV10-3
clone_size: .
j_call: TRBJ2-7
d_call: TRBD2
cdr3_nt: TGTGCCATCAGTGAGCTCTGGGAGGGCGAGCAGTACTTC
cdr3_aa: CAISELWEGEQYF

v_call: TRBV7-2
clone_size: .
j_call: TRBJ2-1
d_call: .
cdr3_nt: TGTGCCAGCAGCTTAGGTGGTTCCCTTTACAATGAGCAGTTCTTC
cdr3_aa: CASSLGGSLYNEQFF

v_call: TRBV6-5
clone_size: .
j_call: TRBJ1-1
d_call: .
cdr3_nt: TGTGCCAGCCGGATATCCTGGGGTGGGACTGAAGCTTTCTTT
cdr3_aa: CASRISWGGTEAFF

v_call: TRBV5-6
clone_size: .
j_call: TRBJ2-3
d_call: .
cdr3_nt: TGTGCCAGCAGCTCGGGTGGGGGTCGTACGCAGTATTTT
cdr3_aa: CASSSGGGRTQYF

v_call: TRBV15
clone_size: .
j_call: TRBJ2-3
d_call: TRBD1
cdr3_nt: TGTGCCACCAGGGACAGGGGATTCACAGATACGCAGTATTTT
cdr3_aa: CATRDRGFTDTQYF

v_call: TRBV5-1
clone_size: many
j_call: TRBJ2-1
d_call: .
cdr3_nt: TGCGCCAGCACCCACGACAGTTCCTACAATGAGCAGTTCTTC
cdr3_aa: CASTHDSSYNEQFF

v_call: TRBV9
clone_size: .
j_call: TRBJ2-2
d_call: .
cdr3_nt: TGTGCCAGCAGCGTAGCTACTGCGGACGCCGCGAACACCGGGGAGCTGTTTTTT
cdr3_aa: CASSVATADAANTGELFF

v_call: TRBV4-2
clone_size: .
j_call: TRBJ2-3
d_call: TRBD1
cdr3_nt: TGTGCCAGCAGCCAAGCGGGACAGGGGGAGGATACGCAGTATTTT
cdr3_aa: CASSQAGQGEDTQYF

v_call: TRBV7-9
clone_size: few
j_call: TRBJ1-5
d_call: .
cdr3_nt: TGTGCCAGCAGCTTAGAAGGAAACAATCAGCCCCAGCATTTT
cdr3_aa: CASSLEGNNQPQHF

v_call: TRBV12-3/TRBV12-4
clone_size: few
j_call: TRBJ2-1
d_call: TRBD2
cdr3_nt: TGTGCCAGCAGTTCGACTAGCGGGGGGGCTCAGTTCTTC
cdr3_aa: CASSSTSGGAQFF

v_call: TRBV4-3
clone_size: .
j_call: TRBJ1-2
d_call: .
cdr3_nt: TGCGCCAGCAGCCAGACGTGGGGGAACACTTATGGCTACACCTTC
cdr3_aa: CASSQTWGNTYGYTF

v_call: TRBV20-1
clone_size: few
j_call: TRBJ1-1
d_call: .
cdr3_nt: TGCAGTGCTAGGGAGGGAAGAATGAACACTGAAGCTTTCTTT
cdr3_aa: CSAREGRMNTEAFF

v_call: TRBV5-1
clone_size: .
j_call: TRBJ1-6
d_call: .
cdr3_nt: TGCGCCAGCAGCCAAGGGATGTCCGGGGATTCACCCCTCCACTTT
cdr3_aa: CASSQGMSGDSPLHF

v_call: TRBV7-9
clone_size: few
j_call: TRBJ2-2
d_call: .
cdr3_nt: TGTGCCAGCAGCTTGGTGGCGTTCGGTACCGGGGAGCTGTTTTTT
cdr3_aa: CASSLVAFGTGELFF

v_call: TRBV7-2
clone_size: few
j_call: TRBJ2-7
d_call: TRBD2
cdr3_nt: TGTGCCAGCAGCTTAGAGGCTAGCGGGCTCAGCTCCTACGAGCAGTACTTC
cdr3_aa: CASSLEASGLSSYEQYF

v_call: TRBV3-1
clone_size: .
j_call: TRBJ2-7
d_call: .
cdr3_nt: TGTGCCAGCGCTAGCAGGGAGAGATACGAGCAGTACTTC
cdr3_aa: CASASRERYEQYF

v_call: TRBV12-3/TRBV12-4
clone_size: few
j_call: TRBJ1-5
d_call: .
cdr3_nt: TGTGCCAGCAGTCCCTACCCGAGACACGGATACAATCAGCCCCAGCATTTT
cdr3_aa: CASSPYPRHGYNQPQHF

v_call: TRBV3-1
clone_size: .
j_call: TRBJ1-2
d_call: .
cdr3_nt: TGTGCCAGCAGCCAACCGCCCGGGACATCCGAAGCTAACTATGGCTACACCTTC
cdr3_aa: CASSQPPGTSEANYGYTF

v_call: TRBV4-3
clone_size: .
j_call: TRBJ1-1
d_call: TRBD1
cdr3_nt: TGCGCCAGCAGCCAAGCTCGGGACAGGGACGACACTGAAGCTTTCTTT
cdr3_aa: CASSQARDRDDTEAFF

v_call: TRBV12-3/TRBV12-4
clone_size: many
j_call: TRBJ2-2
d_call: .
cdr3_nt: TGTGCCAGCAGTTTTGGCGGCCCCGGGGAACTGTTTTTT
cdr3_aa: CASSFGGPGELFF

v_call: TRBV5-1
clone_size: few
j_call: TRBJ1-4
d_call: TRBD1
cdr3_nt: TGCGCCAGCAGCCCCACAGGGGGCAAGATGGAAAAACTGTTTTTT
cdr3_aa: CASSPTGGKMEKLFF